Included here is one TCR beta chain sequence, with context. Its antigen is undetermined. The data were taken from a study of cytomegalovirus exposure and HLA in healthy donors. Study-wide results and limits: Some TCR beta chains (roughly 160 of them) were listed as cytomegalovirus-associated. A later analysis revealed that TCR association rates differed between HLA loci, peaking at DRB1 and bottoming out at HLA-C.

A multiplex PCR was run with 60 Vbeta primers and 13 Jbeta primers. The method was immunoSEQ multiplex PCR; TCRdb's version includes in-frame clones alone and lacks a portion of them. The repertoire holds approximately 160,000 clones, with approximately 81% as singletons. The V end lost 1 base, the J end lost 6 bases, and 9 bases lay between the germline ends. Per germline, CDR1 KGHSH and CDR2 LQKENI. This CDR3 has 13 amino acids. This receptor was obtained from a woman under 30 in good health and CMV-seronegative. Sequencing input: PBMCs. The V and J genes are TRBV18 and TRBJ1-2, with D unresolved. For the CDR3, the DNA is TGTGCCAGCTCACCACGGAGCGTGGATGGCTACACCTTC. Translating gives CASSPRSVDGYTF.